The T cell receptor beta chain described here comes from a study of T cell changes during pregnancy in multiple sclerosis (dated by TCRdb to the late 2010s). Study-wide context: The study examined how the T cell repertoire changed over the course of pregnancy in women with multiple sclerosis.

CDR1 and CDR2 were assigned from the germline V gene as SGHNT and YENEEA. From the cysteine up to the phenylalanine, the CDR3 has a length of 15 residues. The CDR3 DNA has 45 bases and is translated from base 1. The junction carries 13 bases between V and J, which are trimmed by 2 bases and 4 bases respectively. The library was produced with the immunoSEQ multiplex PCR assay. Here the immuneACCESS table is served through TCRdb, limited to in-frame sequences with V and J called. Missing clones are a known gap in these copies; in checked studies unresolved V genes cover under half, and the rest lacks a known reason. The sample includes 85,000 to 100,000 clones, with 85% to 95% observed a single time. Under 3% of the sample lies in the top ten. A word on this clone: Its target antigen remains unknown. Base-call qualities are not available, and no considerably larger clone is one nucleotide away.

The input for sequencing was peripheral blood, taken in the first trimester of pregnancy. The chain links TRBV11-3 with TRBJ2-3; possibly the D gene is TRBD1, per 5 matching bases. The TCR sequence derives from a female donor with multiple sclerosis, enrolled in a pregnancy study. The DNA sequence reads TGTGCCAGCAGCTTATCCCAGGGAACGGCAGATACGCAGTATTTT. Its protein product is CASSLSQGTADTQYF.